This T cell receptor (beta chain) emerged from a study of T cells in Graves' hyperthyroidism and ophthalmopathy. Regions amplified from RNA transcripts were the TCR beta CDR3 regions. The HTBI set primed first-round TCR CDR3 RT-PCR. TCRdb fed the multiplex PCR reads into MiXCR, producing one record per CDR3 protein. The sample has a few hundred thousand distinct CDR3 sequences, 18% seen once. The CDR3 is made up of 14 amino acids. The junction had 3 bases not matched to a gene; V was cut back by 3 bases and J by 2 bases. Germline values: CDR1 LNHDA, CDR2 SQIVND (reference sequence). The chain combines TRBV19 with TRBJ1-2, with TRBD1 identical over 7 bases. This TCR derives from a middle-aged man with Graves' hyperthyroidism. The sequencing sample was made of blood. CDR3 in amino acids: CASSMGQTNYGYTF. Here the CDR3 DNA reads TGTGCCAGTAGTATGGGACAGACCAACTATGGCTACACCTTC.